These T cell receptor beta chains were read from a single sample in a study of response to subunit inactivated influenza vaccine. TCRdb recomputed calls from the RT-PCR reads with MiXCR, one row per CDR3 protein. The table records about 570,000 distinct CDR3 sequences, 12% of them present only once. This specimen was PBMCs from blood, taken on the day of vaccination. Every receptor here comes from a man in his fifties who received an inactivated influenza vaccine. Both conserved end residues are part of each CDR3. A D gene is named only where the DNA matches it firmly. Rows give clone size only sometimes, using once, few, many, or a class for an expanded clone.

>.|TRBV5-1|TRBJ2-1|.
CASSLVAGETYNEQFF
TGCGCCAGCAGCTTGGTGGCAGGGGAAACCTACAATGAGCAGTTCTTC
>TRBD2|TRBV20-1|TRBJ2-1|.
CSAHSGTSLNEQFF
TGCAGTGCTCATAGCGGGACTAGCCTAAATGAGCAGTTCTTC
>TRBD2|TRBV4-1|TRBJ2-2|.
CASSHRLAGGGELFF
TGCGCCAGCAGCCACAGACTAGCGGGGGGCGGGGAGCTGTTTTTT
>TRBD1|TRBV28|TRBJ2-1|.
CASSFRQGAIDEQFF
TGTGCCAGCAGCTTTCGACAGGGGGCGATCGATGAGCAGTTCTTC
>TRBD1|TRBV29-1|TRBJ2-3|.
CSGRNRGDTQYF
TGCAGCGGCCGAAACAGGGGAGATACGCAGTATTTT
>.|TRBV6-1|TRBJ2-1|few
CASSEAHGLEQFF
TGTGCCAGCAGTGAAGCTCATGGTCTTGAGCAGTTCTTC
>.|TRBV20-1|TRBJ2-1|.
CSASYGVNEQFF
TGCAGTGCTAGTTATGGGGTCAATGAGCAGTTCTTC
>.|TRBV9|TRBJ1-6|.
CASSAYSETVGSPLHF
TGTGCCAGCAGCGCGTATTCTGAGACAGTAGGTTCACCCCTCCACTTT
>.|TRBV6-2/TRBV6-3|TRBJ2-7|.
CASRPGPNYEQYF
TGTGCCAGCAGACCGGGACCGAACTACGAGCAGTACTTC
>TRBD1|TRBV2|TRBJ2-7|.
CASFRGTAYSYEQYF
TGTGCCAGCTTCCGAGGGACAGCCTACTCCTACGAGCAGTACTTC
>TRBD1|TRBV20-1|TRBJ2-4|.
CSARDLDRADLLAKNIQYF
TGCAGTGCTAGAGATCTTGACAGGGCGGATTTACTAGCCAAAAACATTCAGTACTTC
>.|TRBV3-1|TRBJ1-2|.
CASSQDPWAQGQEGYTF
TGTGCCAGCAGCCAAGATCCCTGGGCCCAGGGGCAAGAAGGCTACACCTTC
>TRBD1|TRBV10-3|TRBJ2-2|.
CAISEWQGANTGELFF
TGTGCCATCAGTGAGTGGCAGGGGGCGAACACCGGGGAGCTGTTTTTT
>.|TRBV4-2|TRBJ2-3|.
CAMGPRRTDTQYF
TGTGCCATGGGCCCTCGGCGGACGGATACGCAGTATTTT
>TRBD1|TRBV7-9|TRBJ1-2|few
CASSLTGDGYTF
TGTGCCAGCAGCTTGACAGGGGATGGCTACACCTTC
>.|TRBV25-1|TRBJ1-1|many
CASSEGGTEAFF
TGTGCCAGCAGTGAAGGGGGAACTGAAGCTTTCTTT
>TRBD2|TRBV12-3/TRBV12-4|TRBJ2-5|few
CASSLGGGMNQETQYF
TGTGCCAGCAGTTTAGGCGGGGGGATGAACCAAGAGACCCAGTACTTC
>TRBD2|TRBV12-3/TRBV12-4|TRBJ2-1|.
CASSPSGHNEQFF
TGTGCCAGCAGCCCTAGCGGCCACAATGAGCAGTTCTTC
>.|TRBV20-1|TRBJ2-7|.
CSAGRGVVGMEYF
TGCAGTGCTGGAAGAGGCGTGGTCGGGATGGAGTACTTC
>.|TRBV5-1|TRBJ2-1|.
CASSLLRPGLNEQFF
TGCGCCAGCAGCTTGCTACGCCCCGGCCTGAATGAGCAGTTCTTC
>.|TRBV7-3|TRBJ2-3|.
CASSLGTPLAITDTQYF
TGTGCCAGCAGCTTAGGTACTCCGCTCGCCATCACAGATACGCAGTATTTT
>TRBD2|TRBV25-1|TRBJ2-7|few
CASSWGGSSYEQYF
TGTGCCAGCAGTTGGGGGGGTTCCTCCTACGAGCAGTACTTC
>.|TRBV6-1|TRBJ2-7|few
CASRTERMAPTYEQYF
TGTGCCAGCAGAACGGAACGGATGGCGCCGACCTACGAGCAGTACTTC
>TRBD1|TRBV4-1|TRBJ1-6|.
CASSQDAGTGNSPLHF
TGCGCCAGCAGCCAAGATGCCGGGACAGGTAATTCACCCCTCCACTTT
>.|TRBV6-6|TRBJ1-2|.
CASSTRGDYGYTF
TGTGCCAGCAGTACCAGGGGCGACTATGGCTACACCTTC
>TRBD1|TRBV6-1|TRBJ2-5|.
CASTMGQHQETQYF
TGTGCCAGCACCATGGGACAGCACCAAGAGACCCAGTACTTC
>.|TRBV27|TRBJ2-3|.
CASSLWYGGRSNTDTQYF
TGTGCCAGCAGTTTATGGTATGGCGGCCGTAGTAACACAGATACGCAGTATTTT
>.|TRBV7-8|TRBJ2-7|few
CASSQTVSGEQYF
TGTGCCAGCAGCCAGACTGTCTCCGGGGAGCAGTACTTC
>TRBD1|TRBV20-1|TRBJ1-2|.
CSARDSGPTNYGYTF
TGCAGTGCCAGGGACAGCGGACCCACTAACTATGGCTACACCTTC
>TRBD2|TRBV4-2|TRBJ2-1|.
CASSPQSRTSLNEQFF
TGTGCCAGCAGCCCCCAAAGCCGGACTAGCCTCAATGAGCAGTTCTTC
>.|TRBV7-8|TRBJ1-2|few
CASSLGSAKGYGYTF
TGTGCCAGCAGCTTAGGGTCGGCTAAGGGTTATGGCTACACCTTC
>.|TRBV24-1|TRBJ2-7|.
CATSDHRENEQYF
TGTGCCACCAGTGACCACAGGGAAAACGAGCAGTACTTC
>TRBD1|TRBV28|TRBJ1-1|.
CASSDPRGRDTEAFF
TGTGCCAGCAGTGACCCCAGGGGGCGTGACACTGAAGCTTTCTTT
>.|TRBV20-1|TRBJ2-3|few
CSARALAIRGDTQYF
TGCAGTGCTAGGGCCCTAGCGATCCGGGGAGATACGCAGTATTTT
>TRBD2|TRBV29-1|TRBJ2-1|.
CSVGLAGGLNEQFF
TGCAGCGTCGGACTAGCGGGAGGTCTCAATGAGCAGTTCTTC
>.|TRBV15|TRBJ2-5|.
CATSRDRSTGAETQYF
TGTGCCACCAGCAGAGATCGCTCAACAGGCGCAGAGACCCAGTACTTC
>TRBD2|TRBV29-1|TRBJ2-1|few
CSVEEMVASGSNEQFF
TGCAGCGTTGAAGAAATGGTGGCTAGCGGGAGCAATGAGCAGTTCTTC
>.|TRBV12-3/TRBV12-4|TRBJ2-3|.
CASTFGRASTDTQYF
TGTGCCAGCACCTTTGGTCGGGCCAGCACAGATACGCAGTATTTT
>.|TRBV10-3|TRBJ2-5|few
CACRGVGETQYF
TGTGCCTGCAGGGGGGTCGGGGAGACCCAGTACTTC
>.|TRBV28|TRBJ2-3|many
CATGRETQYF
TGTGCCACTGGTAGGGAGACGCAGTATTTT
>.|TRBV6-2/TRBV6-3|TRBJ2-7|.
CASSYRNSYEQYF
TGTGCCAGCAGTTACAGGAATTCCTACGAGCAGTACTTC
>.|TRBV7-6|TRBJ2-5|.
CASSRRPTVDLGETQYF
TGTGCCAGCAGCCGTAGACCCACAGTCGACTTAGGGGAGACCCAGTACTTC
>.|TRBV12-3/TRBV12-4|TRBJ2-5|.
CASSGDTRSAQYF
TGTGCCAGCAGTGGGGACACCCGCTCGGCCCAGTACTTC
>TRBD2|TRBV6-5|TRBJ2-7|few
CASSYSMWGTSGASYEQYF
TGTGCCAGCAGTTACTCGATGTGGGGGACTAGCGGGGCCTCCTACGAGCAGTACTTC
>TRBD1|TRBV30|TRBJ1-1|few
CAWSPLGQGGTEAFF
TGTGCCTGGAGTCCCTTAGGACAGGGGGGCACTGAAGCTTTCTTT
>.|TRBV7-9|TRBJ2-4|.
CASRNDRENIQYF
TGTGCCAGCAGAAATGATCGGGAAAACATTCAGTACTTC
>.|TRBV10-3|TRBJ2-3|.
CAISEAPPPTDTQYF
TGTGCCATCAGTGAGGCACCCCCTCCCACAGATACGCAGTATTTT
>.|TRBV7-2|TRBJ2-7|.
CASSLGRFEQYF
TGTGCCAGCAGCTTAGGAAGGTTCGAGCAGTACTTC
>TRBD2|TRBV5-1|TRBJ2-5|.
CASSSSGTSQETQYF
TGCGCCAGCAGCTCTAGCGGGACTAGCCAAGAGACCCAGTACTTC
>.|TRBV7-9|TRBJ2-5|many
CASTPWGSQETQYF
TGTGCCAGCACTCCGTGGGGTTCCCAAGAGACCCAGTACTTC
>TRBD1|TRBV14|TRBJ1-6|.
CASSQGVYGTVGNSPLHF
TGTGCCAGCAGCCAAGGCGTCTACGGGACAGTTGGGAATTCACCCCTCCACTTT
>TRBD1|TRBV7-6|TRBJ2-2|.
CASSLTGGGGELFF
TGTGCCAGCAGCTTGACAGGGGGCGGCGGGGAGCTGTTTTTT
>.|TRBV30|TRBJ2-1|few
CAWSVYQASVNEQFF
TGTGCCTGGAGTGTATATCAGGCTAGCGTGAATGAGCAGTTCTTC
>.|TRBV20-1|TRBJ2-4|few
CSARGPGLAKNIQYF
TGCAGTGCTAGGGGACCGGGACTAGCCAAAAACATTCAGTACTTC
>TRBD1|TRBV11-2|TRBJ2-1|few
CASRATGDNEQFF
TGTGCCAGCAGAGCGACAGGGGATAATGAGCAGTTCTTC